The T cell receptor beta chain under discussion was sequenced for a study of regulatory T cells in long-lasting Graves disease. Findings and caveats of the study: The study found TRBV28, TRBJ1-2 and TRBJ2-5 favored in persistent disease. It was peripheral blood alone, not thyroid tissue, that was studied.

Time point described: newly diagnosed GD, antithyroid drugs for less than 3 months. There was RNA extracted from PBMCs, and the TCR library was made from it. Construction of TCR beta libraries relied on iRepertoire HTBI primers and on Arm-PCR targeting CDR3 regions. MiXCR, applied by TCRdb to the multiplex PCR reads, yields one record per CDR3 protein. This table has some 400,000 distinct CDR3 sequences, about 15% appearing once. With 5 bases removed from V and 6 bases from J, the gap between germline ends came to 17 bases. Germline CDR1 reads DFQATT; CDR2 reads SNEGSKA (reference sequence). The CDR3 is 14 amino acids. This clonotype came up many times. The antigen remains undetermined. A further study also used this sample, focusing on T cells in Graves' hyperthyroidism and ophthalmopathy.

This clonotype was sampled from a woman aged 25 to 39 with Graves disease. The chain has TRBV20-1 and TRBJ2-4, with D perhaps TRBD2 (7 bases). The specimen comprised peripheral blood mononuclear cells (PBMCs), sampled at new diagnosis, from a patient treated with antithyroid drugs. In DNA, the CDR3 is TGCAGTGCTTTCCCTGGAGGGGGGGGAAACATTCAGTACTTC. It yields the protein CSAFPGGGGNIQYF.